This T cell receptor (beta chain) was observed in a study of shared T cell receptors in the human thymus. The table came from immunoSEQ multiplex PCR; TCRdb's copy has only in-frame clones and leaves some out. Of 630,000 or so clones in the sample, more than 70% are singletons; the top ten hold 0.0094%. This same sample was also taken into another study, of human thymus T cells. That work contributes: Healthy Finnish infants undergoing corrective surgery for congenital heart defects were the donors. Resections removed during corrective heart surgery provided the thymus tissue used. Thymic as well as blood repertoires seemed to favor certain V and J genes unevenly. Unrelated individuals reportedly shared highly overlapping thymic TCR repertoires.

The TCR was taken from a boy under three years old with a congenital heart defect. The specimen was thymocytes.

CDR3 loop: CASSGLAKNIQYF. CDR3 DNA sequence: TGTGCCAGCTCAGGACTAGCCAAAAACATTCAGTACTTC. The chain employs TRBV18 and TRBJ2-4; TRBD2 is a possible D gene (5 bases). CDR1 KGHSH and CDR2 LQKENI come from the germline V gene. Trimming removed 5 bases from V and 0 bases from J, with 5 bases in between. This CDR3 spans 13 amino acids.